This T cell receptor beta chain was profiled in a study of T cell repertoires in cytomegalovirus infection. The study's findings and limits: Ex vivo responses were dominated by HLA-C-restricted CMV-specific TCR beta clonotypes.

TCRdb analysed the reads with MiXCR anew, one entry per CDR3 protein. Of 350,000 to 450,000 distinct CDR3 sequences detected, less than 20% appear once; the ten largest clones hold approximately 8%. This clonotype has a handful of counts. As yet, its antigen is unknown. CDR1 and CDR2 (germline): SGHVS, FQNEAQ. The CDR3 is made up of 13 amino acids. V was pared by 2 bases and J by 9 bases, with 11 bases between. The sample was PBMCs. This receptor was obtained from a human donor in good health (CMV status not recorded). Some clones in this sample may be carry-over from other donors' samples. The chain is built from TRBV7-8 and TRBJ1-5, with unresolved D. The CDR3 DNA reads TGTGCCAGCAGCTTAACGCGCTTGCGGCCCCAGCATTTT. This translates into CASSLTRLRPQHF.